The 8 T cell receptor beta chains listed next were all sequenced from one sample in a study of OX40 agonist ivuxolimab in advanced cancers. The assay was immunoSEQ multiplex PCR, and TCRdb's table has in-frame clones only and misses some. This sample carries over 95,000 clones, 75% to 95% of them seen once, and the ten largest clones take 0.3% to 0.4%. Sample: CD4+ or CD8+ T cells sorted from blood, taken in a trial of the OX40 agonist ivuxolimab. These receptor sequences come from an adult with an advanced solid tumor such as melanoma, head and neck, liver or kidney cancer.

This clone appeared once. CDR3 DNA sequence: TGTGCCAGCAGAAGACAGTCCTACGAGCAGTACTTC. Encoded protein: CASRRQSYEQYF. The chain uses TRBV2 and TRBJ2-7, with D possibly matching TRBD1 (5 bases). V was trimmed by 6 bases and J by 1 base, leaving 7 bases between them. Germline lookup yields CDR1 SNHLY and CDR2 FYNNEI. This CDR3 is built from 12 residues.

V is TRBV6-5 and J is TRBJ1-1; 7 bases fit TRBD1. J lost 4 bases, V lost 10 bases, and 12 bases had no gene match. The germline V gene encodes CDR1 MNHEY and CDR2 SVGAGI. CDR3 length: 14 amino acids. As DNA, the CDR3 is TGTGCCACCACTGCGACAGGGCGGACCACTGAAGCTTTCTTT. Encoded protein: CATTATGRTTEAFF.

The chain is built from TRBV2 and TRBJ1-1; D is possibly TRBD1 (5 bases). V shed 8 bases and J shed 3 bases, with 16 bases lying between them. This CDR3 region has 14 residues. Germline values: CDR1 SNHLY, CDR2 FYNNEI. This CDR3 is CASGAASRYTEAFF. As DNA, the CDR3 is TGTGCCAGCGGGGCAGCCAGTAGATACACTGAAGCTTTCTTT.

This clone turned up a few times. The chain is built from TRBV21-1 and TRBJ2-7; the listed D gene, TRBD2, was not tested against the DNA. TRBV21-1 is labeled a pseudogene. This CDR3 comprises 17 residues. The CDR3 DNA reads TGTGCCAGCAGCAAAGATTCTAGCGGGATTTTCTCCTACGAGCAGTACTTC. Translated, it gives CASSKDSSGIFSYEQYF.

In this sample, this clone turned up a few times. The CDR3 sequence: CASDWDSSPPGANVLTF. The CDR3 DNA is TGTGCCAGCGACTGGGACAGTAGCCCTCCTGGGGCCAACGTCCTGACTTTC. This chain links TRBV21-1 with TRBJ2-6; the D segment call TRBD1 is taken from the table without a DNA check. TRBV21-1 is labeled a pseudogene. The CDR3 runs to 17 residues.

V gene TRBV18 combines with J gene TRBJ2-2; TRBD1 is a possible D gene (6 bases). Germline CDR1 is KGHSH and CDR2 is LQKENI. Deletions cut 3 bases from V and 5 bases from J, with 10 bases between. The CDR3 extends over 14 amino acids. The CDR3 coding sequence is TGTGCCAGCTCACCGGGACATAATACCGGGGAGCTGTTTTTT. Protein sequence: CASSPGHNTGELFF.

This sequence joins TRBV19 and TRBJ2-5; no firm D call. Trimming pared 1 base from V and 2 bases from J, leaving 11 bases between. CDR1 and CDR2 from the germline V gene are LNHDA and SQIVND (reference sequence). The CDR3 length is 15 residues. The CDR3, as DNA: TGTGCCAGTAGTATAGGACTGTGGGGTCAAGAGACCCAGTACTTC. This encodes CASSIGLWGQETQYF.

This clone appeared a single time. The chain joins TRBV21-1 to TRBJ2-3. TRBV21-1 is given as a pseudogene. The CDR3 length is 16 residues. This CDR3 is CASSQVPRGRADTQYF. CDR3 nucleotides: TGTGCCAGCAGCCAGGTACCGAGGGGCCGAGCAGATACGCAGTATTTT.